Listed below are T cell receptor beta chains from one sample, sequenced in a study of radiotherapy plus CTLA-4 blockade in lung cancer. Only in-frame clones appear in the TCRdb table, and some are missing; sequencing was by immunoSEQ multiplex PCR. The sample lists under 90,000 clones, about 78% occurring once. The material sequenced was peripheral blood, taken from a patient treated with radiotherapy plus ipilimumab. These receptors originate from a human donor with non-small cell lung cancer that progressed on radiotherapy plus ipilimumab. Each CDR3 is given with its conserved first and last residue. A D gene is named only where the DNA matches it firmly. Expanded clones are given a class, and other clones once, few, many or no size at all.

v_gene	abundance	j_gene	d_gene	len	CDR3aa	CDR3nt
TRBV7-2	-	TRBJ2-3	-	15	CASSLSSWDWDTQYF	TGTGCCAGCAGCTTATCTTCCTGGGACTGGGATACGCAGTATTTT
TRBV9	medium-sized	TRBJ1-3	TRBD1	16	CASSVGDRGSGNTIYF	TGTGCCAGCAGCGTAGGGGACAGGGGTTCGGGAAACACCATATATTTT
TRBV5-1	-	TRBJ2-7	-	13	CASTPDSSYEQYF	TGCGCCAGCACCCCGGACAGCTCCTACGAGCAGTACTTC
TRBV6-5	-	TRBJ2-3	TRBD2	16	CASSYQGLDNTDTQYF	TGTGCCAGCAGTTACCAGGGACTAGACAACACAGATACGCAGTATTTT
TRBV15	-	TRBJ1-5	-	16	CATSRDLGGPGQPQHF	TGTGCCACCAGCAGAGATCTTGGGGGTCCGGGGCAGCCCCAGCATTTT
TRBV14	many	TRBJ2-2	-	14	CASSQVGDTGELFF	TGTGCCAGCAGCCAAGTAGGGGACACCGGGGAGCTGTTTTTT
TRBV6-6	-	TRBJ2-7	-	13	CASSYQGNDQQYF	TGTGCCAGCAGTTACCAGGGCAATGACCAGCAGTACTTC
TRBV6-1	-	TRBJ1-5	-	11	CASSEARPQHF	TGTGCCAGCAGTGAAGCGAGGCCCCAGCATTTT
TRBV5-6	few	TRBJ2-7	TRBD2	15	CASSRDYGENKEQYF	TGTGCCAGCAGCCGGGACTATGGCGAAAACAAAGAGCAGTACTTC
TRBV28	-	TRBJ2-7	TRBD1	18	CASSFPRDRGSSSYEQYF	TGTGCCAGCAGTTTCCCTCGGGACAGGGGCTCTAGCTCCTACGAGCAGTACTTC
TRBV4-3	-	TRBJ2-7	TRBD1	14	CASSQAQGAYEQYF	TGCGCCAGCAGCCAAGCACAGGGGGCCTACGAGCAGTACTTC
TRBV27	-	TRBJ1-1	TRBD1	13	CASSPNRGTEAFF	TGTGCCAGCTCGCCGAACAGGGGGACTGAAGCTTTCTTT
TRBV7-2	-	TRBJ1-1	-	13	CASSLTGGTEAFF	TGTGCCAGCAGCCTCACGGGGGGCACTGAAGCTTTCTTT
TRBV18	once	TRBJ2-3	TRBD2	15	CASVRRASGTDTQYF	TGTGCCAGCGTCCGCCGGGCTAGCGGAACAGATACGCAGTATTTT
TRBV9	-	TRBJ2-3	-	14	CASSVKGGTDTQYF	TGTGCCAGCAGCGTAAAAGGAGGCACAGATACGCAGTATTTT
TRBV7-2	-	TRBJ1-2	TRBD1	14	CASSRDRVNYGYTF	TGTGCCAGCAGTCGGGACAGGGTTAACTATGGCTACACCTTC
TRBV5-1	-	TRBJ2-2	-	14	CASRDDPATGELFF	TGCGCCAGCAGGGACGACCCGGCTACCGGGGAGCTGTTTTTT
TRBV5-1	-	TRBJ2-5	TRBD2	15	CASSPTSGRGETQYF	TGCGCCAGCAGCCCGACTAGCGGGAGAGGGGAGACCCAGTACTTC
TRBV7-6	few	TRBJ1-1	-	14	CASSTRGGGSEAFF	TGTGCCAGCAGCACACGAGGGGGGGGGTCTGAAGCTTTCTTT
TRBV5-4	-	TRBJ2-3	-	13	CASSLPRRDTQYF	TGTGCCAGCAGCTTGCCGAGGAGAGATACGCAGTATTTT
TRBV4-2	-	TRBJ2-1	TRBD2	15	CASSQGTSGGNEQFF	TGTGCCAGCAGCCAAGGGACTAGCGGGGGCAATGAGCAGTTCTTC
TRBV19	-	TRBJ2-7	-	14	CASSMRGPAYEQYF	TGTGCCAGTAGTATGCGGGGGCCCGCCTACGAGCAGTACTTC
TRBV11-2	-	TRBJ2-7	-	13	CASSLVRGYEQYF	TGTGCCAGCAGCTTGGTTAGGGGTTACGAGCAGTACTTC
TRBV7-3	-	TRBJ2-3	-	13	CASSLDYTDTQYF	TGTGCCAGCAGCTTAGATTACACAGATACGCAGTATTTT
TRBV2	-	TRBJ1-2	-	13	CASSEWGGEGYTF	TGTGCCAGCAGTGAATGGGGAGGAGAGGGCTACACCTTC
TRBV15	-	TRBJ1-2	-	13	CATSQPETYGYTF	TGTGCCACCAGCCAGCCGGAAACCTATGGCTACACCTTC
TRBV28	-	TRBJ1-1	-	14	CASTPGRFAAEAFF	TGTGCCAGCACTCCGGGGAGATTTGCGGCTGAAGCTTTCTTT
TRBV10-3	once	TRBJ2-1	-	17	CAISDSVSVLGSNEQFF	TGTGCCATCAGTGATTCGGTTAGCGTGTTAGGCTCTAATGAGCAGTTCTTC
TRBV2	-	TRBJ2-3	TRBD2	14	CASRGLANTDTQYF	TGTGCCAGCAGAGGACTAGCGAACACAGATACGCAGTATTTT
TRBV7-2	-	TRBJ1-1	-	14	CASSPAEGRTEAFF	TGTGCCAGCAGCCCTGCGGAGGGGCGGACTGAAGCTTTCTTT
TRBV5-4	-	TRBJ2-2	-	14	CASSLTLNTGELFF	TGTGCCAGCAGCTTGACCTTGAACACCGGGGAGCTGTTTTTT
TRBV6-1	few	TRBJ1-2	-	17	CASSESIAAGGDYGYTF	TGTGCCAGCAGTGAAAGCATAGCAGCGGGGGGGGACTATGGCTACACCTTC
TRBV28	many	TRBJ1-6	-	15	CASSPSRETNSPLHF	TGTGCCAGCAGTCCGTCGCGGGAGACCAATTCACCCCTCCACTTT
TRBV5-6	-	TRBJ1-1	TRBD1	13	CASSWTGGTEAFF	TGTGCCAGCAGCTGGACAGGGGGCACTGAAGCTTTCTTT
TRBV9	-	TRBJ1-1	TRBD1	14	CASSVGQGATEAFF	TGTGCCAGCAGCGTAGGACAGGGGGCAACTGAAGCTTTCTTT
TRBV5-4	-	TRBJ1-5	-	14	CASSLFGVNQPQHF	TGTGCCAGCAGCTTGTTCGGGGTCAATCAGCCCCAGCATTTT
TRBV19	-	TRBJ1-5	TRBD1	16	CASSIPAGGGGQPQHF	TGTGCCAGTAGTATCCCCGCAGGGGGCGGGGGTCAGCCCCAGCATTTT
TRBV28	-	TRBJ2-7	-	13	CASRDNGPYEQYF	TGTGCCAGCAGGGACAACGGACCGTACGAGCAGTACTTC
TRBV28	-	TRBJ2-3	-	14	CASSQRLPGDTQYF	TGTGCCAGCAGCCAGAGATTACCCGGGGATACGCAGTATTTT
TRBV11-3	-	TRBJ2-6	TRBD2	17	CASSPAGGFSGANVLTF	TGTGCCAGCAGCCCCGCCGGGGGGTTCTCTGGGGCCAACGTCCTGACTTTC
TRBV7-3	-	TRBJ2-1	-	15	CASSLNGNSYNEQFF	TGTGCCAGCAGCTTAAACGGGAACTCCTACAATGAGCAGTTCTTC
TRBV19	-	TRBJ2-5	-	14	CASSIGQGGETQYF	TGTGCCAGTAGTATCGGGCAGGGCGGAGAGACCCAGTACTTC
TRBV4-2	-	TRBJ2-1	-	12	CASSQKGVEQFF	TGTGCCAGCAGCCAGAAAGGAGTTGAGCAGTTCTTC
TRBV5-1	-	TRBJ1-2	-	13	CASSWGTVNGYTF	TGCGCCAGCAGCTGGGGGACGGTTAATGGCTACACCTTC
TRBV5-4	few	TRBJ2-7	-	15	CASSTQGFRSYEQYF	TGTGCCAGCAGTACACAGGGCTTCCGCTCCTACGAGCAGTACTTC
TRBV7-3	-	TRBJ2-5	-	15	CASSLMGGAQETQYF	TGTGCCAGCAGCTTAATGGGGGGGGCACAAGAGACCCAGTACTTC